This is a list of T cell receptor beta chains from one sample in a study of blood T cells in healthy people across ages. TCRdb re-called the 5' RACE reads with MiXCR, one entry per CDR3 protein. The sample records roughly 500,000 distinct CDR3 sequences, about 26% being singletons. The sample taken for sequencing was blood. Receptors originate from a woman in her 70s in good health. CDR3s include the opening cysteine and the closing phenylalanine or tryptophan. The order of the fields is J gene, clone size, V gene, D gene, CDR3 DNA, CDR3 protein. A D gene is named only where the DNA matches it firmly. Not all rows give a size; the values are once, few, many and, for expanded clones, a class.

TRBJ2-5,-,TRBV11-2,-,TGTGCCAGCAGCTTACATAAAGAGACCCAGTACTTC,CASSLHKETQYF
TRBJ2-2,-,TRBV20-1,TRBD1,TGCAGTGCTAGCCCCAGGGGGCACACCGGGGAGCTGTTTTTT,CSASPRGHTGELFF
TRBJ1-2,few,TRBV4-1,-,TGCGCCAGCAGCCGACCGGACAGCTCTCTCTATGGCTACACCTTC,CASSRPDSSLYGYTF
TRBJ1-1,-,TRBV27,-,TGTGCCAGCAGTTTATCCCCAGGCACTGAAGCTTTCTTT,CASSLSPGTEAFF
TRBJ1-2,few,TRBV7-2,-,TGTGCCAGCAGCTTTTCACGGCAGAACTATGGCTACACCTTC,CASSFSRQNYGYTF
TRBJ1-1,few,TRBV28,-,TGTGCCAGCAGTAAGACAGCCACCCTCACTGAAGCTTTCTTT,CASSKTATLTEAFF
TRBJ2-5,-,TRBV7-2,TRBD2,TGTGCCAGCAGCGGCGGGACTACTCAAGAGACCCAGTACTTC,CASSGGTTQETQYF
TRBJ2-5,-,TRBV29-1,-,TGCAGCGTTGAAAGGGAAGTGCGGGAGACCCAGTACTTC,CSVEREVRETQYF
TRBJ2-6,-,TRBV4-2,-,TGTGCCAGCAGCCTAACTTTTTTGGGATCAGGCTCTGGGGCCAACGTCCTGACTTTC,CASSLTFLGSGSGANVLTF
TRBJ1-1,few,TRBV7-3,-,TGTGCCAGCAGCACACAACAGGGCACTGAAGCTTTCTTT,CASSTQQGTEAFF
TRBJ2-7,-,TRBV27,TRBD1,TGTGCCAGCAGTTTATGGGGGACAGTAAGCTCCTACGAGCAGTACTTC,CASSLWGTVSSYEQYF
TRBJ1-2,few,TRBV7-2,TRBD1,TGTGCCAGCAGCACGGAGGGACAGATCTATGGCTACACCTTC,CASSTEGQIYGYTF
TRBJ1-2,-,TRBV15,-,TGTGCCACCAGCAATAACTATAGCTACACCTTC,CATSNNYSYTF
TRBJ1-5,-,TRBV20-1,TRBD1,TGCAGTGCCCTCGGACAGGGAGTATCTAATCAGCCCCAGCATTTT,CSALGQGVSNQPQHF
TRBJ1-6,few,TRBV12-3/TRBV12-4,-,TGTGCCACCTCAGTTTCCTTGTTTTCACCCCTCCACTTT,CATSVSLFSPLHF
TRBJ2-4,few,TRBV2,-,TGTGCCAGCAGTGATGGTCGGAGAGCCCCTAACATTCAGTACTTC,CASSDGRRAPNIQYF
TRBJ2-2,-,TRBV4-3,-,TGCGCCAGCAGCCAGAAACCCGGACACGCGAACACCGGGGAGCTGTTTTTT,CASSQKPGHANTGELFF
TRBJ2-3,few,TRBV20-1,-,TGCAGTGCTCAGAGCTACAGCACAGATACGCAGTATTTT,CSAQSYSTDTQYF
TRBJ2-2,-,TRBV5-6,TRBD2,TGTGCCAGCAGCTTGGGCAGCGGGGAGGAGCTGTTTTTT,CASSLGSGEELFF
TRBJ2-2,few,TRBV15,TRBD1,TGTGCCACCAGCAGAGATGGAAGGGGGCGTCCCGGGGAGCTGTTTTTT,CATSRDGRGRPGELFF
TRBJ1-4,few,TRBV5-1,-,TGCGCCAGCAGCGCTTCCCACCCCGGTGAAAAACTGTTTTTT,CASSASHPGEKLFF
TRBJ1-4,-,TRBV7-9,-,TGTGCCAGCAGCCCCTTAGAAAAACTGTTTTTT,CASSPLEKLFF
TRBJ2-5,many,TRBV5-1,-,TGTGCCAGCAGCGGGCAAGAGACCCAGTACTTC,CASSGQETQYF
TRBJ2-5,-,TRBV4-1,TRBD1,TGCGCCAGCAGCCAAGATAAGGGGGCCGAGACCCAGTACTTC,CASSQDKGAETQYF
TRBJ1-2,few,TRBV29-1,-,TGCAGCGTCCCGCATCTCAGGGGCGACGGCTACACCTTC,CSVPHLRGDGYTF
TRBJ2-5,-,TRBV20-1,TRBD2,TGCAGTGCTAGAGATTTCCTAGCGGGGGGAGAGACCCAGTACTTC,CSARDFLAGGETQYF
TRBJ2-7,few,TRBV5-5,-,TGTGCCAGCAGCTTTGTGGCATCTTCCGAGCAGTACTTC,CASSFVASSEQYF
TRBJ1-2,many,TRBV4-2,TRBD1,TGTGCCAGCAGCCGAGGGACAGGGGACTATGGCTACACCTTC,CASSRGTGDYGYTF
TRBJ1-2,-,TRBV12-3/TRBV12-4,TRBD1,TGTGCCAGCACCACACGACAGGGGACAAGGGGCTACACCTTC,CASTTRQGTRGYTF
TRBJ2-5,-,TRBV20-1,-,TGCAGTGCTAGGCGAGAGAGTTTAGAGACCCAGTACTTC,CSARRESLETQYF
TRBJ2-5,many,TRBV5-1,TRBD1,TGCGCCAGCAGCTTCGGGACAGGGGCCCAAGAGACCCAGTACTTC,CASSFGTGAQETQYF
TRBJ1-4,once,TRBV12-3/TRBV12-4,-,TGTGCCAGCAGTTTAGCCACCGGGGGCTCCAAACTGTTTTTT,CASSLATGGSKLFF
TRBJ2-1,few,TRBV6-6,-,TGTGCCAGCATCGGCAACAATGAGCAGTTCTTC,CASIGNNEQFF
TRBJ2-5,-,TRBV20-1,-,TGCAGTGCTAGAGCAGACCCGGACAAAAAAGAGACCCAGTACTTC,CSARADPDKKETQYF
TRBJ2-1,few,TRBV7-2,-,TGTGCCAGCAGCTTAGTCTGGACACGCTACAATGAGCAGTTCTTC,CASSLVWTRYNEQFF
TRBJ2-3,-,TRBV20-1,-,TGCAGTGCTACCGGATCCCGAGATACGCAGTATTTT,CSATGSRDTQYF
TRBJ2-1,-,TRBV27,-,TGTGCCAGCAGTTTACAAGGAGGGGGCTTTGGGGATGAGCAGTTCTTC,CASSLQGGGFGDEQFF
TRBJ2-2,few,TRBV5-1,-,TGCGCCAGCAGCTTTGGCGGGGGCCGGGCCCCCGGGGAGCTGTTTTTT,CASSFGGGRAPGELFF
TRBJ1-1,-,TRBV20-1,-,TGCAGTGCTAGAGATAGGAGGCAGGCGGGAAAGAACACTGAAGCTTTCTTT,CSARDRRQAGKNTEAFF
TRBJ2-7,few,TRBV12-3/TRBV12-4,-,TGTGCCAGCAGTTTTGGGCTTGAACGTGACGAGCAGTACTTC,CASSFGLERDEQYF
TRBJ2-5,-,TRBV11-3,-,TGTGCCAGCAGCTTAGGGCTGGGGCAGGGGACCCAGTACTTC,CASSLGLGQGTQYF
TRBJ1-4,-,TRBV18,-,TGTGCCAGCTCACCCAACCCCCGGTCAGGGTTTAATGAAAAACTGTTTTTT,CASSPNPRSGFNEKLFF
TRBJ1-2,-,TRBV4-3,-,TGCGCCAGCAGCCAAGGGTTCGGGGGCGCGAATCCACGCTGTGGCTACACCTTC,CASSQGFGGANPRCGYTF
TRBJ1-2,-,TRBV24-1,TRBD1,TGTGCCACCAGTGATACCGGGACAGGGAGCTATGGCTACACCTTC,CATSDTGTGSYGYTF
TRBJ2-7,few,TRBV20-1,TRBD2,TGCAGTGTCAGGCGTTTTGCGGGGGGCTTCTCCTGCGAGCAGTACTTC,CSVRRFAGGFSCEQYF
TRBJ2-5,few,TRBV7-3,-,TGTGCCAGCAGCTTAACGTTGACAGGCCGGGAGACCCAGTACTTC,CASSLTLTGRETQYF
TRBJ1-2,-,TRBV10-3,-,TGTGCCATCAGCCCTCGAAATACAGGGTCTTATGGCTACACCTTC,CAISPRNTGSYGYTF
TRBJ2-1,few,TRBV20-1,-,TGCAGTGTTGGGGTAGCGGTTCCTTCCTACAATGAGCAGTTCTTC,CSVGVAVPSYNEQFF
TRBJ1-1,few,TRBV7-2,-,TGTGCCAGCAGCTTAAATGGGGGCATCACTGAAGCTTTCTTT,CASSLNGGITEAFF
TRBJ2-2,-,TRBV27,-,TGTGCCAGCAGTTCTGCAGGGCCTCGGGGGGAGCTGTTTTTT,CASSSAGPRGELFF
TRBJ2-7,few,TRBV7-3,TRBD1,TGTGCCAGCAGCCTGGACAGGGAGAACTACGAGCAGTACTTC,CASSLDRENYEQYF
TRBJ2-2,-,TRBV5-1,-,TGCGCCAGCAGCCCGGAGGGGGGGCACACCGGGGAGCTGTTTTTT,CASSPEGGHTGELFF
TRBJ2-3,many,TRBV12-3/TRBV12-4,-,TGTGCCAGCAGTTCCACGGGGGCGGATACGCAGTATTTT,CASSSTGADTQYF
TRBJ1-1,few,TRBV7-2,-,TGTGCCAGCAGCCCCAGGGTCCTGGCGGGAGCTTTCTTT,CASSPRVLAGAFF
TRBJ1-1,-,TRBV12-3/TRBV12-4,TRBD1,TGTGCCAGCAGCCTGGACAGGGGGTGGTACACTGAAGCTTTCTTT,CASSLDRGWYTEAFF
TRBJ1-2,many,TRBV20-1,-,TGCAGTGCTAGAGATCGAGGGGGTGGAGGCTACGGTTATGGCTACACCTTC,CSARDRGGGGYGYGYTF
TRBJ2-1,-,TRBV27,TRBD2,TGTGCCAGCAGTACGGACCCAAGGACTAGCGGGAGGGCCGCTGAGCAGTTCTTC,CASSTDPRTSGRAAEQFF
TRBJ1-2,many,TRBV18,TRBD1,TGTGCCAGCTCACCGACAGGGGCTAACTATGGCTACACCTTC,CASSPTGANYGYTF
TRBJ2-3,few,TRBV7-2,TRBD1,TGTGCCAGCAGCATAGTGGTTACAGGGGGTACCAAGTATTTT,CASSIVVTGGTKYF